This entry lists 21 T cell receptor beta chains sequenced from one sample in a study of blood T cell repertoires in COVID-19. The protocol was immunoSEQ multiplex PCR, while the TCRdb copy is restricted to in-frame clones and leaves out a portion. The table includes over 150,000 clones, about 85% detected once. The sequencing input was peripheral blood. These receptors all stem from a man in his 60s with COVID-19, enrolled during active disease.

The chain has TRBV3-1 (or the pseudogene TRBV3-2) and TRBJ1-3; D ambiguous. Between the trimmed V and J ends, which lost 0 bases and 10 bases, there was a span of 7 bases. This CDR3 has 12 amino acids. CDR1 LGHDT and CDR2 YNNKEL come from the germline V gene (reference sequence). The CDR3 loop is CASSQERGTIYF. The CDR3 DNA is TGTGCCAGCAGCCAAGAGCGGGGAACCATATATTTT.

V gene TRBV27 combines with J gene TRBJ1-1, with 7 bases that match TRBD1. Losses at the gene ends were 7 bases for V and 11 bases for J; bases not matched to a gene: 10. This CDR3 spans 12 amino acids. Germline-derived CDR1 and CDR2 are MNHEY and SMNVEV (reference sequence). In DNA form, the CDR3 reads TGTGCCAGCACCACACCAGGGGGGAAGGCTTTCTTT. This encodes CASTTPGGKAFF.

This clone was counted a single time. CDR3 region: CASSQEEGGGSTDTQYF. CDR3 sequence (DNA): TGTGCCAGCAGCCAAGAGGAAGGCGGGGGAAGCACAGATACGCAGTATTTT. The genes are TRBV14 and TRBJ2-3; 7 nucleotides line up with TRBD2. Trimming took 0 bases from V and 0 from J; bases not matched to a gene: 6. CDR1 SGHDN and CDR2 FVKESK come from the germline V gene. The CDR3 totals 17 residues.

This clone was detected once. The chain uses TRBV19 and TRBJ2-4; maybe TRBD2 (5 bases). The CDR3 contains 17 residues. Trimming cost V 5 bases and J 4 bases, with 21 bases left between them. The germline CDR1 and CDR2 sequences are LNHDA and SQIVND (reference sequence). CDR3 coding DNA: TGTGCCAGTAGTTTATCACGAGGTTCTAGCCAGAAAAACATTCAGTACTTC. Translation gives CASSLSRGSSQKNIQYF.

There are a few counts of this clone. The V gene is TRBV10-3, the J gene TRBJ1-5, with D perhaps matching TRBD1 (5 bases). The CDR3 spans 17 residues. The V gene's germline CDR1 is ENHRY and CDR2 SYGVKD. Between the trimmed V and J ends, which lost 6 bases and 4 bases, there was a span of 22 bases. CDR3 DNA sequence: TGTGCCATCAGCGAAGCACAACTCAGGGTAGAGAATCAGCCCCAGCATTTT. Encoded protein: CAISEAQLRVENQPQHF.

The genes are TRBV6-5 and TRBJ2-5, with TRBD2 identical over 7 bases. With V trimmed by 5 bases and J by 4 bases, 10 bases remained unmatched. This CDR3 contains 15 residues. Germline lookup yields CDR1 MNHEY and CDR2 SVGAGI. The CDR3 DNA reads TGTGCCAGCAGTAGGAGGCCAGGGAGGGGAGAGACCCAGTACTTC. Translation gives CASSRRPGRGETQYF.

The chain is built from TRBV27 and TRBJ1-1; D not certain. The V end was cut by 2 bases, the J end by 0 bases, with 4 bases between. CDR3 length: 13 amino acids. Germline assignment: CDR1 MNHEY and CDR2 SMNVEV (reference sequence). The CDR3 coding sequence is TGTGCCAGCAGTTTAGGCCTGAACACTGAAGCTTTCTTT. Encoded protein: CASSLGLNTEAFF.

V usage is TRBV18 and J usage is TRBJ1-3, with a weak D call TRBD1 (5 bases). The CDR3 is 17 residues long. Looked up from germline, CDR1 is KGHSH and CDR2 is LQKENI. V dropped 4 bases and J dropped 0 bases, with 16 bases sitting between them. CDR3 protein: CASSRSNGDYSGNTIYF. CDR3 DNA sequence: TGTGCCAGCTCACGCTCTAATGGGGACTACTCTGGAAACACCATATATTTT.

This clone has only one observation. This sequence joins TRBV19 and TRBJ2-1, with D possibly being TRBD2 (6 bases). The germline V and J ends were trimmed by 3 bases and 2 bases, with 11 bases remaining between them. Germline V CDR1 and CDR2: LNHDA, SQIVND (reference sequence). This CDR3 is 15 amino acids long. The CDR3 coding sequence is TGTGCCAGTAGTATTAATCAGCGGGCCTACAATGAGCAGTTCTTC. Its protein product is CASSINQRAYNEQFF.

The J gene is TRBJ1-4, the V gene TRBV29-1; 8 positions agree with TRBD1. The CDR3 covers 15 residues. Per the germline V gene, CDR1 is SQVTM and CDR2 is ANQGSEA. V shed 8 bases, J shed 7 bases, and the junction held 15 bases outside the gene matches. The CDR3 protein is CSPCFRTGFFEKLFF. The CDR3 nucleotides are TGCAGCCCTTGTTTCAGGACAGGGTTTTTTGAAAAACTGTTTTTT. Full variable domain (rest looked up from reference TRBV29-1 and TRBJ1-4): SAVISQKPSRDICQRGTSLTIQCQVDSQVTMMFWYRQQPGQSLTLIATANQGSEATYESGFVIDKFPISRPNLTFSTLTVSNMSPEDSSIYLCSPCFRTGFFEKLFFGSGTQLSVL.

This clone appeared a single time. This chain joins TRBV24-1 and TRBJ1-4, with 9 positions matching TRBD1. There are 14 residues in the CDR3. CDR1 and CDR2 (germline): KGHDR, SFDVKD. V was pared by 7 bases and J by 4 bases, with 3 bases of the junction left unmatched. This CDR3 is CATSRTGVNEKLFF. CDR3 DNA sequence: TGTGCCACCAGCAGGACAGGGGTTAATGAAAAACTGTTTTTT.

CDR3 region: CASRRTGTSTDTQYF. CDR3 DNA sequence: TGTGCCAGCAGGCGTACAGGGACGAGCACAGATACGCAGTATTTT. The chain carries TRBV6-5 and TRBJ2-3, with D maybe TRBD1 (6 bases). The CDR3 consists of 15 residues. Between the trimmed V and J ends, which lost 6 bases and 0 bases, there was a span of 13 bases. Germline V CDR1 and CDR2: MNHEY, SVGAGI.

This sequence joins TRBV5-1 and TRBJ2-7; 7 bases are shared with TRBD1. The CDR3 contains 17 residues. V was clipped by 2 bases and J by 0 bases; unmatched bases: 11. Germline CDR1 reads SGHRS; CDR2 reads YFSETQ. CDR3 region: CASSFSAPGQTSYEQYF. The CDR3 coding sequence is TGCGCCAGCAGCTTTTCCGCTCCGGGACAGACCTCCTACGAGCAGTACTTC. The complete variable domain, with remaining parts taken from reference TRBV5-1 and TRBJ2-7, reads KAGVTQTPRYLIKTRGQQVTLSCSPISGHRSVSWYQQTPGQGLQFLFEYFSETQRNKGNFPGRFSGRQFSNSRSEMNVSTLELGDSALYLCASSFSAPGQTSYEQYFGPGTRLTVT.

The J gene is TRBJ1-4, the V gene TRBV27, with 7 bases aligning to TRBD1. Trimming cost V 5 bases and J 4 bases; bases outside gene matches: 10. The CDR3 totals 16 residues. Germline V CDR1 and CDR2: MNHEY, SMNVEV (reference sequence). CDR3 protein: CASSTGTDMSNEKLFF. As DNA, the CDR3 is TGTGCCAGCAGTACCGGGACAGATATGAGTAATGAAAAACTGTTTTTT.

The chain is built from TRBV6-2 or TRBV6-3 and TRBJ1-1; possible D gene TRBD1, 6 bases. Trimming left V 2 bases short and J 0 bases short, with 10 bases between. The CDR3 totals 15 residues. Germline V gives CDR1 MNHEY, CDR2 SVGEGT. In DNA form, the CDR3 reads TGTGCCAGCAGTTACCAAGACAGGCTGAACACTGAAGCTTTCTTT. This gives the protein CASSYQDRLNTEAFF.

The chain joins TRBV6-1 to TRBJ2-7, with D perhaps TRBD1 (5 bases). The germline V gene encodes CDR1 MNHNS and CDR2 SASEGT. Trimming cost V 3 bases and J 5 bases, with 11 bases left between them. This CDR3 has 13 residues. DNA of the CDR3: TGTGCCAGCAGTGACCCCAGGGTCCACGAGCAGTACTTC. Protein: CASSDPRVHEQYF.

V usage is TRBV5-1 and J usage is TRBJ1-1; D not resolved. The germline V gene encodes CDR1 SGHRS and CDR2 YFSETQ. V lost 6 bases and J lost 4, with 16 bases in between. CDR3 size: 14 residues. Here the CDR3 reads CASTKNTAATEAFF. In DNA form, the CDR3 reads TGCGCCAGCACAAAAAACACAGCGGCCACTGAAGCTTTCTTT.

The chain uses TRBV2 and TRBJ2-7, with a possible D match to TRBD1 (5 bases). The CDR3 totals 15 residues. Deletions cut 6 bases from V and 2 bases from J, with 17 bases between. Germline values: CDR1 SNHLY, CDR2 FYNNEI. CDR3 nucleotide sequence: TGTGCCAGCAGGCCCGGACACACATCGGCCTACGAGCAGTACTTC. Its protein is CASRPGHTSAYEQYF.

The chain recombines TRBV6-5 with TRBJ1-5; possibly TRBD1 for D (5 bases). CDR3 length: 14 amino acids. Germline values: CDR1 MNHEY, CDR2 SVGAGI. V was clipped by 5 bases and J by 5 bases, with 13 bases between them. CDR3 sequence: CASSLRQTYQPQHF. CDR3 DNA: TGTGCCAGCAGTCTTCGACAGACTTATCAGCCCCAGCATTTT.

This chain links TRBV18 with TRBJ1-1; D possibly corresponds to TRBD1 (5 bases). The germline V gene encodes CDR1 KGHSH and CDR2 LQKENI. The CDR3 sequence is 15 residues long. V was clipped by 3 bases and J by 1 base, with 12 bases between them. CDR3 sequence: CASSPLTDRNTEAFF. CDR3 in DNA: TGTGCCAGCTCACCCTTGACAGACCGGAACACTGAAGCTTTCTTT.

The chain carries TRBV25-1 and TRBJ2-6; TRBD1 agrees at 7 bases. Germline-derived CDR1 and CDR2 are MGHDK and SYGVNS. The CDR3 runs 15 residues. The ends lost 5 bases at V and 3 bases at J; junction bases unmatched: 4. DNA for the CDR3: TGTGCCAGCAGTCTCACAGGGGTTGGGGCCAACGTCCTGACTTTC. Its translation is CASSLTGVGANVLTF.